This TCR beta chain originates from a study of lymphopenia after photon versus proton radiotherapy (dated by TCRdb to 2018 to 2020). Describing the broader study: Photon and proton radiation therapy were compared by the study for their immunological effects in patients with gastrointestinal tumors who developed high-grade lymphopenia. The study was designed to characterize how the impact on the immune system differs between the two radiation modalities. The cohort comprised under 25 patients with gastrointestinal tumors who received either photon or proton therapy and then developed lymphopenia.

Library preparation employed the immunoSEQ multiplex PCR assay. Deep sequencing of rearranged TCR beta loci, alongside multiparametric flow cytometry, was used to profile T cell repertoires. The clones in this table, taken by TCRdb from immuneACCESS, are in-frame only. Not every clone is retained; where verified, under half of the shortfall comes from an unresolved V gene, and the cause of the rest is unknown. The sample data list about 3,800 clones, and 71% of these were observed just once. Together, the top ten hold roughly half of the sample. About this clone: What this receptor recognizes is not known. There are no base qualities to consult, and no much larger clone falls within one base.

What the work shows at the level of the full study, not this receptor alone: Once the lymphocyte count had reached its nadir, the repertoires of photon-treated patients showed oligoclonal expansion, particularly of CD8+ Temra cells, and this expansion drove the decline in diversity. Among patients across the cohort who died, overall survival time showed an inverse correlation with a larger post-nadir drop in TCR diversity. The survival association was assessed only in patients who died, and better survival with proton therapy was presented by the authors as a possibility rather than a demonstrated result. During treatment, patients who received proton therapy stayed relatively stable, whereas patients who received photon therapy lost naive T cells and TCR diversity and gained effector/memory populations.

The origin of this receptor is a man older than 75 with esophageal cancer. The source material was peripheral blood, sampled from a patient treated with proton-based radiotherapy.

CDR3 region: CASSRIPQGGTDEQYF. The base sequence is TGTGCCAGCAGTCGGATTCCTCAGGGGGGTACGGACGAGCAGTACTTC. The rearrangement joined TRBV27 to TRBJ2-7; the D region possibly corresponds to TRBD1 (7 bases align). Cut back by 5 bases and 5 bases, the V and J ends lie 22 bases apart. CDR1 MNHEY and CDR2 SMNVEV are derived from the germline V gene (reference sequence). From its cysteine to its phenylalanine, the CDR3 spans 16 amino acids. Here the CDR3 DNA is all that survives: 48 bases in frame from base 1.